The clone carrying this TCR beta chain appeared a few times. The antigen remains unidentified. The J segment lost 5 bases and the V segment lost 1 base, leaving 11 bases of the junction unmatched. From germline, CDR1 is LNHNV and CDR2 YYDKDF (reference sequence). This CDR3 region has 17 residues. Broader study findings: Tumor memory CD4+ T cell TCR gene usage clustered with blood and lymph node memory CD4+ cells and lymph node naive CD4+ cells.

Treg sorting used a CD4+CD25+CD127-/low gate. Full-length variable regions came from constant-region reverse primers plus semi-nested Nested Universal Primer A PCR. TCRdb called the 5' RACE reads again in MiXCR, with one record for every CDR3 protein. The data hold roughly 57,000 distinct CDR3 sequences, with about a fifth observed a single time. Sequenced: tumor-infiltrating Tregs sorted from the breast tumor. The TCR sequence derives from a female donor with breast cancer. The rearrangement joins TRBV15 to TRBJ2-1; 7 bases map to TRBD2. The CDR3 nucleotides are TGTGCCACCAGCAGAGGCCCGCTAGCGGTTAGTCACAATGAGCAGTTCTTC. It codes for CATSRGPLAVSHNEQFF.